These 21 T cell receptor beta chains originate from one sample sequenced in a study of blood T cell repertoires in COVID-19. Generated by immunoSEQ multiplex PCR, the TCRdb table keeps only in-frame clones and is missing some. Of under 250,000 clones in the sample, roughly 85% were seen once. The sample taken for sequencing was PBMCs or T cells enriched from blood (not recorded which). Every receptor here comes from a woman aged 35 to 49 who had been exposed to COVID-19.

V is TRBV6-2 or TRBV6-3 and J is TRBJ2-7; TRBD1 agrees at 7 bases. The CDR3 has 17 amino acids. The junction had 11 bases not matched to a gene; V was cut back by 0 bases and J by 3 bases. Germline V CDR1 and CDR2: MNHEY, SVGEGT. This CDR3 reads CASSYSRDSRHLYEQYF. For the CDR3, the DNA is TGTGCCAGCAGTTACTCTCGGGACAGCCGACACCTCTACGAGCAGTACTTC.

The chain is built from TRBV12-3 or TRBV12-4 and TRBJ1-6; D is uncertain. The CDR3 covers 13 residues. V lost 1 base and J lost 7, with 5 bases in between. The CDR3 protein is CASSLGQNSPLHF. The CDR3 DNA reads TGTGCCAGCAGTTTAGGGCAGAATTCACCCCTCCACTTT.

This sequence joins TRBV3-1 (or the pseudogene TRBV3-2) and TRBJ2-3, with TRBD2 matching 14 bases. Per germline, CDR1 LGHDT and CDR2 YNNKEL (reference sequence). V shed 5 bases, J shed 4 bases, and the junction held 14 bases outside the gene matches. This CDR3 spans 19 amino acids. CDR3 nucleotides: TGTGCCAGCAGCTTCACCGGGACTAGCGGGGGAGATAGGGCAGATACGCAGTATTTT. Translated: CASSFTGTSGGDRADTQYF.

This clone was observed once. The chain carries TRBV19 and TRBJ1-5; perhaps TRBD1 as D (5 bases). V was pared by 7 bases and J by 4 bases, with 17 bases between. Germline lookup yields CDR1 LNHDA and CDR2 SQIVND (reference sequence). The CDR3 has 15 residues. The CDR3 sequence: CASTPVSGGNQPQHF. The CDR3 DNA follows: TGTGCCAGTACTCCAGTTTCGGGGGGAAATCAGCCCCAGCATTTT.

J is TRBJ1-1 and V is TRBV15; D perhaps matches TRBD1 (5 bases). The CDR3 consists of 17 residues. Trimming stripped 0 bases from V and 4 bases from J, with 18 bases between. Per germline, CDR1 LNHNV and CDR2 YYDKDF (reference sequence). The CDR3 loop is CATSREISTDFSTEAFF. The CDR3 DNA follows: TGTGCCACCAGCAGAGAGATTTCGACAGATTTTTCCACTGAAGCTTTCTTT. The complete variable domain, with remaining parts taken from reference TRBV15 and TRBJ1-1, reads DAMVIQNPRYQVTQFGKPVTLSCSQTLNHNVMYWYQQKSSQAPKLLFHYYDKDFNNEADTPDNFQSRRPNTSFCFLDIRSPGLGDTAMYLCATSREISTDFSTEAFFGQGTRLTVV.

The V gene is TRBV11-3, the J gene TRBJ2-7; 13 positions agree with TRBD2. The CDR3 has 15 amino acids. The germline V gene encodes CDR1 SGHNT and CDR2 YENEEA. The V gene end was trimmed by 4 bases and the J gene end by 1 base; junction bases not matched to a gene: 1. CDR3 nucleotides: TGTGCCAGCAGCTCGGGACTAGCGGGGTCCTACGAGCAGTACTTC. Translation: CASSSGLAGSYEQYF.

The table lists this clone with a few counts. This rearrangement joins TRBV5-4 to TRBJ2-3; no reliable D call. Germline lookup yields CDR1 SGHNT and CDR2 YYREEE (reference sequence). The length of the CDR3 is 12 residues. Deletions cut 4 bases from V and 1 base from J, with 4 bases between. In DNA, the CDR3 is TGTGCCAGCAGCCGAGGCACAGATACGCAGTATTTT. The encoded protein is CASSRGTDTQYF.

The chain employs TRBV6-5 and TRBJ1-1, with TRBD1 matching 10 bases. Germline CDR1 and CDR2: MNHEY and SVGAGI. The CDR3 has 13 amino acids. J was trimmed by 6 bases and V by 7 bases; bases with no gene match: 5. CDR3 protein: CASMGQGRSEAFF. The CDR3 nucleotides are TGTGCCAGCATGGGACAGGGGCGGTCTGAAGCTTTCTTT.

The chain has TRBV7-2 and TRBJ2-5; TRBD1 matches at 9 bases. Germline V lookup: CDR1 SGHTA, CDR2 FQGNSA. This CDR3 is 18 amino acids long. The V segment lost 2 bases and the J segment 0 bases; nucleotides outside the gene matches: 10. The CDR3 loop is CASSLRIPTGGYQETQYF. The CDR3 bases are TGTGCCAGCAGCTTACGGATCCCGACAGGGGGGTACCAAGAGACCCAGTACTTC.

The chain is built from TRBV10-2 and TRBJ2-7, with a weak D call TRBD2 (5 bases). V lost 8 bases to trimming and J lost 3 bases, with 17 bases between them. Germline-derived CDR1 and CDR2 are WSHSY and SAAADI. The CDR3 spans 14 residues. In DNA form, the CDR3 reads TGCGCCAGCTCCCTAGCCCATCCCTTCTACGAGCAGTACTTC. Its translation is CASSLAHPFYEQYF.

This rearrangement joins TRBV6-2 or TRBV6-3 to TRBJ1-2, with no clear D. The germline V and J ends were trimmed by 6 bases and 5 bases, with 7 bases remaining between them. Germline CDR1 MNHEY, CDR2 SVGEGT. The CDR3 is 11 residues long. This CDR3 is CASSSGYGYTF. The CDR3 DNA reads as TGTGCCAGCAGCTCGGGGTATGGCTACACCTTC.

This clone showed up just a few times. V and J are TRBV7-8 and TRBJ1-1; D gene uncertain. CDR1 and CDR2 from the germline V gene are SGHVS and FQNEAQ. V lost 2 bases and J lost 0, with 10 bases in between. This CDR3 has 15 residues. Here the CDR3 reads CASSLLSSLNTEAFF. DNA for the CDR3: TGTGCCAGCAGCTTACTTAGCAGTCTGAACACTGAAGCTTTCTTT.

The rearrangement links TRBV5-1 to TRBJ2-7; 10 bases are shared with TRBD2. Germline lookup yields CDR1 SGHRS and CDR2 YFSETQ. The CDR3 has 17 amino acids. V gave up 1 base and J gave up 4 bases; unmatched junction bases: 11. The DNA for the CDR3 is TGCGCCAGCAGCTTGTGGCCTTCTAGCGGGGGAGGGTACGAGCAGTACTTC. Translation: CASSLWPSSGGGYEQYF.

As for this clone: A read error may account for a junction end that differs from germline. The V call is TRBV27, the J call TRBJ2-5; TRBD2 is a possible D gene (6 bases). Per germline, CDR1 MNHEY and CDR2 SMNVEV (reference sequence). CDR3 length: 15 residues. Written as DNA, the CDR3 is TGTGCCAGCAGTCTAACGGGGTGGGGGGTAGAGGCCCAGTACTTC. Its translation is CASSLTGWGVEAQYF.

This rearrangement joins TRBV6-5 to TRBJ2-2; no definite D call. CDR3 size: 15 residues. Trimming shortened V by 4 bases and J by 0 bases, and 9 bases separated the two germline ends. Per germline, CDR1 MNHEY and CDR2 SVGAGI. This CDR3 reads CASSSPTTNTGELFF. The CDR3 DNA reads as TGTGCCAGCAGTTCTCCGACAACGAACACCGGGGAGCTGTTTTTT.

The gene calls are TRBV14 and TRBJ1-2; possible D gene TRBD1, 6 bases. The CDR3 runs to 21 residues. Germline assignment: CDR1 SGHDN and CDR2 FVKESK. V lost 2 bases and J lost 0, with 28 bases in between. The DNA of the CDR3 is TGTGCCAGCAGCCAACTCCCAGGGATTCGTCGTATAGGGACACCTAACTATGGCTACACCTTC. This sequence encodes CASSQLPGIRRIGTPNYGYTF.

The chain links TRBV5-1 to TRBJ2-7, with 7 bases aligning to TRBD2. Trimming removed 0 bases from V and 2 bases from J; junction bases left unmatched: 8. CDR1 SGHRS and CDR2 YFSETQ come from the germline V gene. The CDR3 runs to 16 residues. CDR3 in amino acids: CASSLAGTRGAYEQYF. For the CDR3, the DNA is TGCGCCAGCAGCTTGGCCGGGACCCGGGGGGCCTACGAGCAGTACTTC. The full variable domain, completed using reference TRBV5-1 and TRBJ2-7, is KAGVTQTPRYLIKTRGQQVTLSCSPISGHRSVSWYQQTPGQGLQFLFEYFSETQRNKGNFPGRFSGRQFSNSRSEMNVSTLELGDSALYLCASSLAGTRGAYEQYFGPGTRLTVT.

A word on this clone: Additional DNA sequences in this sample encode the identical CDR3. This chain connects TRBV3-1 (or the pseudogene TRBV3-2) to TRBJ2-3, with D possibly being TRBD2 (5 bases). V was trimmed by 4 bases and J by 3 bases, leaving 11 bases between them. The CDR3 is 14 residues long. Germline-derived CDR1 and CDR2 are LGHDT and YNNKEL (reference sequence). The CDR3 DNA sequence: TGTGCCAGCAGCCTGAGCGGTGGGACAGATACGCAGTATTTT. Protein product: CASSLSGGTDTQYF.

The chain has TRBV28 and TRBJ2-3; 12 nucleotides align to TRBD2. CDR3 length: 17 amino acids. V gave up 4 bases and J gave up 2 bases; unmatched junction bases: 7. Germline V gene lookup returns CDR1 MDHEN and CDR2 SYDVKM. CDR3 residues: CASSSPTSGGATDTQYF. The CDR3 DNA reads TGTGCCAGCAGTTCCCCGACTAGCGGGGGCGCCACAGATACGCAGTATTTT.

This clone showed up just a few times. The chain combines TRBV2 with TRBJ2-7; TRBD1 might be the D (6 bases). Trimming removed 5 bases at V and 1 base at J, with 12 bases between. From germline, CDR1 is SNHLY and CDR2 FYNNEI. The CDR3 totals 14 residues. DNA for the CDR3: TGTGCCAGCAGTATAAGGACAGATTCCTACGAGCAGTACTTC. This encodes CASSIRTDSYEQYF.

In the case of this clone: Other DNA sequences in the same sample also yield this CDR3. The chain has TRBV5-1 and TRBJ1-1; no reliable D call. The CDR3 runs to 13 residues. The V gene lost 5 bases and the J gene lost 5 bases, with 13 bases spanning the gap. Germline lookup yields CDR1 SGHRS and CDR2 YFSETQ. This CDR3 reads CASSSTRGTEAFF. CDR3 bases: TGCGCCAGCAGTTCAACCCGGGGAACTGAAGCTTTCTTT.